What follows are 24 T cell receptor beta chains derived from one specimen sequenced in a study of early T cells in non-severe SARS-CoV-2 infection. TCRdb reprocessed the 5' RACE reads via MiXCR and lists one record per CDR3 protein. The profile shows more than 85,000 distinct CDR3 sequences, around a sixth of them singletons. This material consisted of whole blood, taken at baseline. The receptors were sampled from an adult who was a healthcare worker with PCR-confirmed SARS-CoV-2 infection or an uninfected control (not recorded which).

This clonotype was recorded many times. J is TRBJ2-2 and V is TRBV7-2, with D uncertain. The germline V and J ends were trimmed by 5 bases and 8 bases, with 15 bases remaining between them. Germline V lookup: CDR1 SGHTA, CDR2 FQGNSA. The CDR3 length is 14 residues. CDR3 sequence reads: CASSPILVNGELFF. DNA for the CDR3: TGTGCCAGCAGCCCAATCCTGGTCAATGGGGAGCTGTTTTTT.

This clonotype was found a few times. The chain is built from TRBV12-3 or TRBV12-4 and TRBJ2-7, with D unclear. The CDR3 contains 15 residues. V was cut by 5 bases and J by 1 base, with 15 bases left in between. The CDR3 sequence: CASSPQGLPSYEQYF. The CDR3, as DNA: TGTGCCAGCAGTCCCCAAGGGTTGCCATCCTACGAGCAGTACTTC.

This clonotype has more than one count but fewer than ten. CDR3 nucleotide sequence: TGCGCCAGCAGCCAAGATTGGCAGGGGGGCTACGAGCAGTACTTC. It encodes CASSQDWQGGYEQYF. The rearrangement joins TRBV4-3 to TRBJ2-7; D perhaps matches TRBD1 (7 bases). The CDR3 spans 15 residues. Germline V gene sequence: CDR1 LGHNA, CDR2 YSLEER. Trimming removed 0 bases at V and 3 bases at J, with 12 bases between.

This clonotype was observed a handful of times. The chain joins TRBV11-2 to TRBJ2-1; no firm D call. The CDR3 spans 16 residues. V lost 0 bases and J lost 6, with 15 bases in between. The V gene's germline CDR1 is SGHAT and CDR2 FQNNGV. The CDR3 nucleotides read TGTGCCAGCAGCTTAGATCAATTGGGAACGATCAATGAGCAGTTCTTC. It specifies CASSLDQLGTINEQFF.

For this clonotype: A much larger clone lies one base from this, so it may be a read error. The V call is TRBV28, the J call TRBJ2-3; a weak D match, TRBD2 (6 bases). The length of the CDR3 is 14 residues. Germline CDR1 reads MDHEN; CDR2 reads SYDVKM. Trimming shortened V by 2 bases and J by 2 bases, and 8 bases separated the two germline ends. The CDR3 DNA follows: TGTGCCAGCAGTTTAGGGCGGGACACAGATACGCAGTATTTT. It yields the protein CASSLGRDTDTQYF.

The J gene is TRBJ2-3, the V gene TRBV19; D unclear. Germline V lookup: CDR1 LNHDA, CDR2 SQIVND (reference sequence). This CDR3 contains 17 residues. The V end was cut by 3 bases, the J end by 0 bases, with 16 bases between. The CDR3 nucleotides read TGTGCCAGTAGTATCCTCAAATCGACTGTAAGCACAGATACGCAGTATTTT. Its protein product is CASSILKSTVSTDTQYF.

This clonotype has just a few counts. The chain recombines TRBV9 with TRBJ1-2; D is uncertain. The V gene lost 0 bases and the J gene lost 1 base, with 13 bases spanning the gap. The CDR3 sequence is 16 residues long. The V gene's germline CDR1 is SGDLS and CDR2 YYNGEE. CDR3 region: CASSVGRRTGNYGYTF. The CDR3 nucleotides are TGTGCCAGCAGCGTAGGCCGTAGGACGGGTAACTATGGCTACACCTTC.

This clonotype was observed many times. This chain uses TRBV29-1 with TRBJ2-3; D is ambiguous. This CDR3 comprises 14 residues. Germline assignment: CDR1 SQVTM and CDR2 ANQGSEA. V was cut by 3 bases and J by 0 bases, with 10 bases left in between. The CDR3 is CSVDQADSTDTQYF. The CDR3 DNA is TGCAGCGTTGACCAAGCTGACAGCACAGATACGCAGTATTTT.

This clonotype was recorded only once. This chain joins TRBV4-3 and TRBJ2-7; the match to TRBD1 covers 10 bases. After removal of 5 bases from V and 4 bases from J, the junction contained 5 bases not matched to a gene. Germline values: CDR1 LGHNA, CDR2 YSLEER. There are 14 residues in the CDR3. CDR3 DNA: TGCGCCAGCAGCACTGGGACAGGGGTTTACGAGCAGTACTTC. It translates to CASSTGTGVYEQYF.

This clonotype was observed many times. The chain employs TRBV2 and TRBJ2-2; D gene unclear. Germline V CDR1 and CDR2: SNHLY, FYNNEI. This CDR3 has 13 residues. Trimming shortened V by 9 bases and J by 1 base, and 9 bases separated the two germline ends. CDR3 in DNA: TGTGCCAGGCTTGACCAGAACACCGGGGAGCTGTTTTTT. Its protein is CARLDQNTGELFF.

This clonotype was observed a handful of times. The chain couples TRBV27 to TRBJ2-7; TRBD1 aligns across 12 bases. The germline V gene encodes CDR1 MNHEY and CDR2 SMNVEV (reference sequence). This CDR3 region has 15 residues. With 5 bases clipped from V and 7 bases from J, the junction kept 9 bases outside the gene matches. The CDR3 nucleotides are TGTGCCAGCAGTATAGGGACAGGGGGCCGAGGTGAGCAGTACTTC. Translated: CASSIGTGGRGEQYF.

This clonotype was seen many times. J is TRBJ1-2 and V is TRBV4-2, with unresolved D. CDR3 length equals 16 residues. CDR1 is LGHNA and CDR2 is YNFKEQ in the germline V gene. V gave up 4 bases and J gave up 0 bases, with 15 bases separating them. CDR3 nucleotides: TGTGCCAGCAGCCCGGAATTCCAGGTGACTAACTATGGCTACACCTTC. Amino acids: CASSPEFQVTNYGYTF.

This clonotype was detected ten times or more. The V call is TRBV28, the J call TRBJ2-3, with D unresolved. V was cut by 6 bases and J by 2 bases, with 12 bases left in between. The CDR3 is made up of 14 amino acids. Per the germline V gene, CDR1 is MDHEN and CDR2 is SYDVKM. CDR3 protein: CASRYKKFTDTQYF. Here the CDR3 DNA reads TGTGCCAGCAGGTATAAAAAGTTCACAGATACGCAGTATTTT.

Many counts were recorded for this clonotype. The chain links TRBV19 to TRBJ1-2; D gene unclear. There are 12 residues in the CDR3. Trimming shortened V by 8 bases and J by 2 bases, and 9 bases separated the two germline ends. Germline loops: CDR1 LNHDA, CDR2 SQIVND (reference sequence). CDR3 amino acids: CASGSGNYGYTF. For the CDR3, the DNA is TGTGCCAGTGGCTCGGGCAACTATGGCTACACCTTC.

This clonotype has at least ten counts. The chain uses TRBV28 and TRBJ1-1; D unresolved. In germline, CDR1 is MDHEN, CDR2 SYDVKM. Trimming removed 7 bases from V and 1 base from J, with 19 bases in between. The CDR3 contains 16 residues. CDR3 protein: CASIPAPGRGNTEAFF. The CDR3 DNA reads as TGTGCCAGCATCCCTGCCCCGGGGAGAGGGAACACTGAAGCTTTCTTT.

The chain has TRBV12-3 or TRBV12-4 and TRBJ2-5; D ambiguous. V lost 3 bases to trimming and J lost 1 base, with 12 bases between them. The CDR3 runs 15 residues. The CDR3 DNA reads TGTGCCAGCAGTTTTCGGAAGGGTGGCCAAGAGACCCAGTACTTC. This translates into CASSFRKGGQETQYF.

The chain employs TRBV28 and TRBJ1-1, with 8 bases aligning to TRBD1. Germline assignment: CDR1 MDHEN and CDR2 SYDVKM. CDR3 size: 12 residues. V dropped 4 bases and J dropped 5; count of bases not matched to a gene: 0. In DNA form, the CDR3 reads TGTGCCAGCAGTTGGACAGGGACTGAAGCTTTCTTT. Translating gives CASSWTGTEAFF.

This rearrangement joins TRBV7-8 to TRBJ2-7; possibly TRBD2 for D (5 bases). The germline V and J ends were trimmed by 5 bases and 1 base, with 12 bases remaining between them. The CDR3 is 14 amino acids. Germline-derived CDR1 and CDR2 are SGHVS and FQNEAQ. The CDR3 loop is CASSQWTRSYEQYF. The DNA of the CDR3 is TGTGCCAGCAGCCAATGGACTCGTTCCTACGAGCAGTACTTC.

This clonotype was observed many times. The chain is built from TRBV21-1 and TRBJ2-4; the table gives TRBD1 as D, unverified against the DNA. TRBV21-1 is a pseudogene segment. The length of the CDR3 is 17 residues. CDR3 DNA: TGTGCCAGCAGCAAAGTTCGGGAGAGGGAGAGCAAAAACATTCAGTACTTC. It codes for CASSKVRERESKNIQYF.

This clonotype has just a few counts. V usage is TRBV5-1 and J usage is TRBJ1-4; tentative D call: TRBD1 (5 bases). The CDR3 has 16 residues. Trimming shortened V by 0 bases and J by 8 bases, and 17 bases separated the two germline ends. Germline V gives CDR1 SGHRS, CDR2 YFSETQ. The CDR3 coding sequence is TGCGCCAGCAGCTTGGCCCCGCAGGGCGAAAGGGAAAAACTGTTTTTT. It specifies CASSLAPQGEREKLFF.

The table lists this clonotype with a few counts. The chain has TRBV29-1 and TRBJ2-2, with no clear D. This CDR3 region has 12 residues. V lost 4 bases and J lost 1, with 4 bases in between. The germline V gene has CDR1 SQVTM and CDR2 ANQGSEA. The chain's CDR3 is CSVVENTGELFF. In DNA, the CDR3 is TGCAGCGTTGTGGAGAACACCGGGGAGCTGTTTTTT.

This clonotype occurred once. The V gene is TRBV10-2, the J gene TRBJ2-7, with TRBD2 as a possible D gene (5 bases). With 6 bases removed from V and 2 bases from J, the gap between germline ends came to 17 bases. The CDR3 runs to 15 residues. Germline CDR1 is WSHSY and CDR2 is SAAADI. CDR3 coding DNA: TGCGCCAGCAGGTCCGGTCGAGCGGTTCCCTACGAGCAGTACTTC. Translation gives CASRSGRAVPYEQYF.

The J gene is TRBJ1-1, the V gene TRBV6-5; no clear D. Germline V gene sequence: CDR1 MNHEY, CDR2 SVGAGI. The CDR3 extends over 16 amino acids. Trimming stripped 1 base from V and 2 bases from J, with 14 bases between. The CDR3 coding sequence is TGTGCCAGCAGTTACTTTCCCCGACGCCTCAACACTGAAGCTTTCTTT. As protein: CASSYFPRRLNTEAFF.

This clonotype was recorded a few times. The rearrangement uses TRBV6-5 and TRBJ2-3, with 10 positions matching TRBD2. In germline, CDR1 is MNHEY, CDR2 SVGAGI. The CDR3 totals 16 residues. Trimming took 2 bases from V and 7 from J; bases not matched to a gene: 9. In nucleotides, the CDR3 is TGTGCCAGCAGTTACCAAGCGGGAGGGCCGGGTTATACGCAGTATTTT. Translation: CASSYQAGGPGYTQYF.